This T cell receptor beta chain is from a study of blood T cells in healthy people across ages. V lost 4 bases to trimming and J lost 3 bases, with 7 bases between them. Germline assignment: CDR1 SEHNR and CDR2 FQNEAQ (reference sequence). CDR3 length: 13 amino acids. Alongside a J-beta primer mix, a sample-barcoded 5' primer served in a second PCR lasting roughly 7 to 11 cycles. Researchers report that a template-switch adaptor with 12 random nucleotides tagged each cDNA molecule. One entry per CDR3 protein results from TCRdb running MiXCR on the 5' RACE reads. The table records 850,000 to 950,000 distinct CDR3 sequences, roughly 26% of them present only once. This clonotype was counted many times. Its antigen is unidentified. Whole-study results and caveats: Long-lived and aged donors differed, with more naive CD4+ cells and higher diversity in the long-lived.

In terms of origin and age, donors were healthy Caucasian individuals from Russia aged 6 to 90. What was sequenced was blood. The receptor was derived from a woman of 80 years or more in good health. V usage is TRBV7-9 and J usage is TRBJ1-5; D remains ambiguous. CDR3 protein: CASSYSVNQPQHF. The CDR3 bases are TGTGCCAGCAGCTACAGCGTCAATCAGCCCCAGCATTTT.